The source of this T cell receptor beta chain is a study of blood T cell repertoires in COVID-19. At the level of the study: The samples span acute and convalescent COVID-19 from the United States, Italy and Spain. PBMCs, B-cell-depleted T cells, or T cells were the source of the cDNA or gDNA that made up the material.

CDR3 length: 16 residues. The ends lost 2 bases at V and 9 bases at J; junction bases unmatched: 9. Germline lookup yields CDR1 SGDLS and CDR2 YYNGEE. Using immunoSEQ multiplex PCR, the repertoire was profiled, and TCRdb retains in-frame clones only, with some absent. The repertoire holds 200,000 to 250,000 clones, 75% to 90% seen once, with about 4% in the top ten. The age range of participants was about 18 to 95 years, with residence in about two dozen US areas. Within 2 weeks of study entry, exposed participants had contacted a PCR-confirmed or clinician-diagnosed COVID-19 case. The TCR sequence derives from a woman in her 30s who had been exposed to COVID-19. The gene calls are TRBV9 and TRBJ1-6; 9 nucleotides line up with TRBD1. The sample was PBMCs or T cells enriched from blood (not recorded which). CDR3 region: CASSVEDRGVTSPLHF. For the CDR3, the DNA is TGTGCCAGCAGCGTTGAGGACAGGGGAGTTACTTCACCCCTCCACTTT.